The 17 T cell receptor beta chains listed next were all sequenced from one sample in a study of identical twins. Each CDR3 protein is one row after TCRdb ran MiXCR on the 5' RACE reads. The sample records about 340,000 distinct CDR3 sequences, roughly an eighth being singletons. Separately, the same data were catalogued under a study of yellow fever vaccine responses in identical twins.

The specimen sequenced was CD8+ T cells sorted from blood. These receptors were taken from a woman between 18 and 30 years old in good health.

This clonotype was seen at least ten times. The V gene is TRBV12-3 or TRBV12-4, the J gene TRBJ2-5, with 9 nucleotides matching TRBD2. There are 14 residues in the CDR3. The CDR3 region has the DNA TGTGCAAGTGGTCAGCGGGAGGTCCAAGAGACCCAGTACTTC. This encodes CASGQREVQETQYF.

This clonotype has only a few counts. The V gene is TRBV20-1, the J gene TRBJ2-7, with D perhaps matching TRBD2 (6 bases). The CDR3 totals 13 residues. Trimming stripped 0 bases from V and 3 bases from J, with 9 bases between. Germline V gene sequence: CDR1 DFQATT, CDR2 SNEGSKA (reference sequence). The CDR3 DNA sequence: TGCAGTGCTAGAGAGGGACTGCTCTACGAGCAGTACTTC. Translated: CSAREGLLYEQYF.

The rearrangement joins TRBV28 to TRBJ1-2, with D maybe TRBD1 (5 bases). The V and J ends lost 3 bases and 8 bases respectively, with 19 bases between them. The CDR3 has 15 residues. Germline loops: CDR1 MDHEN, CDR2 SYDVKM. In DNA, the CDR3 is TGTGCCAGCAGTTTGGTCGCAGGGCGGGCACGGGGCTACACCTTC. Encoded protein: CASSLVAGRARGYTF.

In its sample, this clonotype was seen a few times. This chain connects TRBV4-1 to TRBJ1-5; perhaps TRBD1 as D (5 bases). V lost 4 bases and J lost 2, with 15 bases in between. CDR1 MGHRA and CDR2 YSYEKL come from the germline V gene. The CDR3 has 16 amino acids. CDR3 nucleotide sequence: TGCGCCAGCAGCCCCGGGGGGGGGTTGGGCAATCAGCCCCAGCATTTT. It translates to CASSPGGGLGNQPQHF.

CDR3 DNA: TGTGCCAGCTCAACTCGGACAGTCGTCAATGAAAAACTGTTTTTT. Its protein is CASSTRTVVNEKLFF. The chain uses TRBV18 and TRBJ1-4; D is possibly TRBD1 (6 bases). This CDR3 region has 15 residues. V lost 5 bases and J 5 bases, leaving 15 bases between the germline ends. Germline V gene data show CDR1 as KGHSH and CDR2 as LQKENI.

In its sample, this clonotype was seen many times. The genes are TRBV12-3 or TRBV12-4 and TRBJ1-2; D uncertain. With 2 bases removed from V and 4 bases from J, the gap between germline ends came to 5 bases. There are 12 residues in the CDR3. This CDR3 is CASSLRLYGYTF. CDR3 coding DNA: TGTGCCAGCAGTTTACGGCTCTATGGCTACACCTTC.

The CDR3 is CSARGLAGDLSSYEQYV. In DNA form, the CDR3 reads TGCAGTGCTAGAGGTCTAGCGGGGGACCTCTCCTCCTACGAGCAGTACGTC. J is TRBJ2-7 and V is TRBV20-1; 10 bases are shared with TRBD2. V dropped 1 base and J dropped 0; count of bases not matched to a gene: 9. In germline, CDR1 is DFQATT, CDR2 SNEGSKA (reference sequence). The CDR3 loop spans 17 amino acids.

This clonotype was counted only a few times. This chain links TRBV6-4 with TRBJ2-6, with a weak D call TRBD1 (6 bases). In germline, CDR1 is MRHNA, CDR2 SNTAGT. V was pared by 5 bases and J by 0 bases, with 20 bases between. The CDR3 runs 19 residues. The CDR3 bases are TGTGCCAGCAGTCACATCTATGGGGGCCCAAACTCTGGGGCCAACGTCCTGACTTTC. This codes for CASSHIYGGPNSGANVLTF.

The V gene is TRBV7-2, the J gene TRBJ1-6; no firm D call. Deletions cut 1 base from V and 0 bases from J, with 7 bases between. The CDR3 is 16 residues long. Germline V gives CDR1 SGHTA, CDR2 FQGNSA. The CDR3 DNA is TGTGCCAGCAGCTTAGATCCACCCTCCTATAATTCACCCCTCCACTTT. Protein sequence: CASSLDPPSYNSPLHF. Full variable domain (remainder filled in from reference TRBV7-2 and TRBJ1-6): GAGVSQSPSNKVTEKGKDVELRCDPISGHTALYWYRQSLGQGLEFLIYFQGNSAPDKSGLPSDRFSAERTGGSVSTLTIQRTQQEDSAVYLCASSLDPPSYNSPLHFGNGTRLTVT.

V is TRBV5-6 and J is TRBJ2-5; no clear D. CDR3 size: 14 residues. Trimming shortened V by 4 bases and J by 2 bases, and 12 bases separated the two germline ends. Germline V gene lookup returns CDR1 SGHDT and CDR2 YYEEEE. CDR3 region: CASSTPARQETQYF. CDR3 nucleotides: TGTGCCAGCAGCACCCCGGCCCGTCAAGAGACCCAGTACTTC.

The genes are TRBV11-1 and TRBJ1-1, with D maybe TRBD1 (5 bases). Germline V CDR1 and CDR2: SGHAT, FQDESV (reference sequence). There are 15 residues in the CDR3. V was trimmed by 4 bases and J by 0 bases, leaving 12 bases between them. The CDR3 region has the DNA TGTGCCAGCAGCTCCGACGGGGCAATGAACACTGAAGCTTTCTTT. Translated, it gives CASSSDGAMNTEAFF.

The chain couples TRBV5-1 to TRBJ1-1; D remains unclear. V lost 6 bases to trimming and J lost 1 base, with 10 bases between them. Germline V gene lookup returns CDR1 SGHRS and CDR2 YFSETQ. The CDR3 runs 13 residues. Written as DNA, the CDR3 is TGCGCCAGCACCCAATCCCCGAACACTGAAGCTTTCTTT. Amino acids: CASTQSPNTEAFF.

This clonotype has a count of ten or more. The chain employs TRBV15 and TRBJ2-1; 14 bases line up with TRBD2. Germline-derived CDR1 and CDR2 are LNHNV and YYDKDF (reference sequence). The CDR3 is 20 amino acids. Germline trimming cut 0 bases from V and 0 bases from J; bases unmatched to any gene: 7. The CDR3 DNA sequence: TGTGCCACCAGCAGAGATCGTAGGACTAGCGGGAGGAGCTCCTACAATGAGCAGTTCTTC. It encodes CATSRDRRTSGRSSYNEQFF.

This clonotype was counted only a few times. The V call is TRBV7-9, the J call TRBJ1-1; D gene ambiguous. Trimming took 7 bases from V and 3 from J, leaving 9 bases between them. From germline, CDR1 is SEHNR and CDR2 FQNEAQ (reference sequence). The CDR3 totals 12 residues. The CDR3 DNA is TGTGCCAGCATCAAAGATGACACTGAAGCTTTCTTT. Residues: CASIKDDTEAFF.

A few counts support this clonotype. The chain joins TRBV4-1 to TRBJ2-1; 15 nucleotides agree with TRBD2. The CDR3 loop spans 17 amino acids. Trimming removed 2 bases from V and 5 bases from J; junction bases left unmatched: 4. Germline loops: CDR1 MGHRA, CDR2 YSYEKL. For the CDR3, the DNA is TGCGCCAGCAGCCAAAGTTGGACTAGCGGGGGGGACAATGAGCAGTTCTTC. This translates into CASSQSWTSGGDNEQFF.

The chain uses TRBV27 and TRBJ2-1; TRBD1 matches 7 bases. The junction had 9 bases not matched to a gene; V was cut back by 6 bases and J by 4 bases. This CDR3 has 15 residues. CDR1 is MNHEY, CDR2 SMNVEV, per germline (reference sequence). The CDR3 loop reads CASRPRGPKYNEQFF. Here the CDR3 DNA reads TGTGCCAGCAGGCCGAGGGGGCCGAAGTACAATGAGCAGTTCTTC.

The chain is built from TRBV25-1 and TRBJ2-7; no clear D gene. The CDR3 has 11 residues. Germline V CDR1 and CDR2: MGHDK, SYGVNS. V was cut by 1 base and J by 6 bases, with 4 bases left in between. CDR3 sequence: CASSELGEQYF. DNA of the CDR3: TGTGCCAGCAGTGAATTAGGCGAGCAGTACTTC.